Described below is a single T cell receptor beta chain sequence and its context. What it recognizes is unknown. This sample was included in a study of CXCR3-negative and CXCR3-positive naive CD8 T cells. Libraries of TRB cDNA were made by 5' RACE and carried UMIs. TCRdb re-called the 5' RACE reads and catalogs CDR3 proteins one per entry, DNA excluded. This sample's clone table lists under 85,000 distinct CDR3 sequences. The CDR3 has 15 residues. Germline assignment: CDR1 PRHDT and CDR2 FYEKMQ (reference sequence). General observations from the study: Post-cryopreservation CXCR3 expression was partly diminished, and the bulk of assays employed fresh PBMCs. Diversity in memory CD8+ cells fell much lower than the comparably high levels seen in both naive subsets.

The CD45RO-CCR7+CD27+CD95- phenotype denoted naive CD8+ T cells. This receptor was taken from a human donor in good health. Some clones in this sample may be carry-over from other donors' samples. Specimen: naive CXCR3- CD8+ T cells from blood. Subset defined: CD45RO-CCR7+CD27+CD95- naive CD8+ T cells lacking CXCR3 (TNR3-). The gene calls are TRBV13 and TRBJ1-4; without DNA, the TCRdb call of TRBD1 cannot be checked. This CDR3 reads CASSLRGGANEKLFF.